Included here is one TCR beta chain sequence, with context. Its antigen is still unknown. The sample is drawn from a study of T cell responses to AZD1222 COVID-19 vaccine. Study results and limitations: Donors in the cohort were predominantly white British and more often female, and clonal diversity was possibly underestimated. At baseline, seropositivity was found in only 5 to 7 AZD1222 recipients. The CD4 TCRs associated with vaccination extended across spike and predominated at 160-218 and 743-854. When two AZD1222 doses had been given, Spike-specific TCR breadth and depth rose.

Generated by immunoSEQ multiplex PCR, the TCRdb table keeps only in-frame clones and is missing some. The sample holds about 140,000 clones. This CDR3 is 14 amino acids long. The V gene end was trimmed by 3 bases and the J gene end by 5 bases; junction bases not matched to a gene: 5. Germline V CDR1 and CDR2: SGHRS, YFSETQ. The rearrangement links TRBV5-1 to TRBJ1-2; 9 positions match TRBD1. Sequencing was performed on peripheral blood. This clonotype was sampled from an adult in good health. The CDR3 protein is CASSSPGQGYGYTF. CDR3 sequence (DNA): TGCGCCAGCAGCTCCCCGGGACAGGGTTATGGCTACACCTTC.